This TCR beta chain comes out of a study of CD8 T cells in Susac syndrome. CD8+ and CD4+ T cells circulating in blood were sequenced for TCR beta. Germline-derived CDR1 and CDR2 are KGHSH and LQKENI. Deletions cut 6 bases from V and 6 bases from J, with 13 bases between. The CDR3 extends over 13 amino acids. A quantity of about 0.5 to 1 ug RNA underwent reverse transcription using random hexamers. Amplification of TCR beta CDR3 across 54 Vbeta and 13 Jbeta was performed with immunoSEQ multiplex PCR. A single record per CDR3 protein comes from TCRdb applying MiXCR to the immunoSEQ multiplex PCR reads. The sample contains 150,000 to 200,000 distinct CDR3 sequences, approximately 95% of which appear only once.

This clonotype originated in a human donor with multiple sclerosis. The chain uses TRBV18 and TRBJ2-3; D remains ambiguous. Input material: CD4+ T cells from PBMCs. The CDR3 coding sequence is TGTGCCAGCTCCCGCTCCCGGTCGGATACGCAGTATTTT. It translates to CASSRSRSDTQYF.